This T cell receptor beta chain was sequenced in a study of PD-L1 blockade in urothelial cancer. Study details: The authors examined blood 3 weeks (second dose) and 6 weeks after treatment start.

Germline CDR1 and CDR2: LGHNA and YNFKEQ. This CDR3 region has 20 residues. V was pared by 0 bases and J by 3 bases, with 27 bases between. Urothelial carcinoma in patients was locally advanced or metastatic. Each patient supplied 1 to 8 pretreatment and on-treatment samples. Spiked synthetic TCR analogs estimated absolute template abundance per PCR. Assay used: immunoSEQ multiplex PCR; TCRdb lists only in-frame clones, some missing. The sample lists more than 70,000 clones, 70% to 90% occurring once. This sequence originates from a man aged 60-69 years with urothelial cancer. Sequenced here: PBMCs, sampled around atezolizumab (anti-PD-L1) treatment. The rearrangement links TRBV4-2 to TRBJ2-7; maybe TRBD2 (6 bases). The CDR3 nucleotides are TGTGCCAGCAGCCAAGACCTGATACCGGGACTCCGTGTAGGCGGCTACGAGCAGTACTTC. Protein sequence: CASSQDLIPGLRVGGYEQYF.